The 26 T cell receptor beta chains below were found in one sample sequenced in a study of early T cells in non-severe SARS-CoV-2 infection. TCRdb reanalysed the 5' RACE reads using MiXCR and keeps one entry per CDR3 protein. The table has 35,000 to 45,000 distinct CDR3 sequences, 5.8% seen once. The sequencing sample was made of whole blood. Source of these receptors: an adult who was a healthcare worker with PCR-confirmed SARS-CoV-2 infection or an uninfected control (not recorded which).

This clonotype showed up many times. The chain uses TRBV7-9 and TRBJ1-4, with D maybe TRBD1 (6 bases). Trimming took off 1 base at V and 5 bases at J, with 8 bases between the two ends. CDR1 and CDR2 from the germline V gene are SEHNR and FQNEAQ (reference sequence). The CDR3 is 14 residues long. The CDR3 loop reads CASSLGQVNEKLFF. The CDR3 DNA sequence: TGTGCCAGCAGCTTAGGACAGGTGAATGAAAAACTGTTTTTT.

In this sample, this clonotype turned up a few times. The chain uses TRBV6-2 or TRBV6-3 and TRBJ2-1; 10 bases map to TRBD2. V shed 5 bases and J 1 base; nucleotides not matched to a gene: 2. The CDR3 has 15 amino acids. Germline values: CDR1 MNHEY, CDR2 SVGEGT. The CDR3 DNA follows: TGTGCCAGCAGTAAAGCGGGAGGGTCCTACAATGAGCAGTTCTTC. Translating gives CASSKAGGSYNEQFF.

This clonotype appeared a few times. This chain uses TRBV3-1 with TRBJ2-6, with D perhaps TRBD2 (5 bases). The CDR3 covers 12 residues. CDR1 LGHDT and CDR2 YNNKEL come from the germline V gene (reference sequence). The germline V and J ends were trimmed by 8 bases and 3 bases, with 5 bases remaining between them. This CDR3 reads CASGLGANVLTF. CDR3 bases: TGTGCCAGCGGACTTGGGGCCAACGTCCTGACTTTC.

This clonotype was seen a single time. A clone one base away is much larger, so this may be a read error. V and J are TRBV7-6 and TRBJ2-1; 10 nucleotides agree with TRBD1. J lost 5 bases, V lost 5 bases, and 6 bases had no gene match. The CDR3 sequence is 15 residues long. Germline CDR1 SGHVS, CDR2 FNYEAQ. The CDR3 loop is CASSAGQGTNNEQFF. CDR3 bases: TGTGCCAGCAGCGCGGGACAGGGGACAAACAATGAGCAGTTCTTC.

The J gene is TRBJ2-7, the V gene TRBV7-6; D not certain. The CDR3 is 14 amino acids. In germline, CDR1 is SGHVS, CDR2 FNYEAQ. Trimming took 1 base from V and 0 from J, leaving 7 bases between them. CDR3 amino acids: CASSLVDHSYEQYF. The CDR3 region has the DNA TGTGCCAGCAGCTTAGTCGACCACTCCTACGAGCAGTACTTC. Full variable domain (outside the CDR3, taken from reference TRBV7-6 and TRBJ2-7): GAGVSQSPRYKVTKRGQDVALRCDPISGHVSLYWYRQALGQGPEFLTYFNYEAQQDKSGLPNDRFSAERPEGSISTLTIQRTEQRDSAMYRCASSLVDHSYEQYFGPGTRLTVT.

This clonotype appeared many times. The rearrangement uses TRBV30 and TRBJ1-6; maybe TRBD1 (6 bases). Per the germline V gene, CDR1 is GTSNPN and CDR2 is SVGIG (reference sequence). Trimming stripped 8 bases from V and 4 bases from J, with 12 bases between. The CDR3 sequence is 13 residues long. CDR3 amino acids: CAARGEYNSPLHF. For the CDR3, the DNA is TGTGCCGCGAGGGGGGAGTATAATTCACCCCTCCACTTT.

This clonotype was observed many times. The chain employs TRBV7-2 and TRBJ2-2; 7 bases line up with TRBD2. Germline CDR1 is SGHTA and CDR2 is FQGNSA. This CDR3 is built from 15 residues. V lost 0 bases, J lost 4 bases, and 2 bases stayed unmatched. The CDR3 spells CASSLAGGPTGELFF. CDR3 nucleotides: TGTGCCAGCAGCTTAGCGGGAGGGCCCACCGGGGAGCTGTTTTTT. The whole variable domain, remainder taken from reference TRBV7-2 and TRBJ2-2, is GAGVSQSPSNKVTEKGKDVELRCDPISGHTALYWYRQSLGQGLEFLIYFQGNSAPDKSGLPSDRFSAERTGGSVSTLTIQRTQQEDSAVYLCASSLAGGPTGELFFGEGSRLTVL.

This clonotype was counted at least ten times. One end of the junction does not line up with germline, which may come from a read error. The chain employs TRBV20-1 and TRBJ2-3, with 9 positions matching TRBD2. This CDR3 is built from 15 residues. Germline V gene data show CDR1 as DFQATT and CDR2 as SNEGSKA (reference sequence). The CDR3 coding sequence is TGCAGTGCCTCCCGGAGGCGGGAGGGCACTGATACGCAGTATTTT. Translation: CSASRRREGTDTQYF.

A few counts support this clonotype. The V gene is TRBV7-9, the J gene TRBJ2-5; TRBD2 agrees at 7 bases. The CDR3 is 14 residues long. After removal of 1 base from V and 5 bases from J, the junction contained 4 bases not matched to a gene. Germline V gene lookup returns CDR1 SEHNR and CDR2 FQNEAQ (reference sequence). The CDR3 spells CASSLVREIETQYF. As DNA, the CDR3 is TGTGCCAGCAGCTTAGTGCGGGAGATCGAGACCCAGTACTTC. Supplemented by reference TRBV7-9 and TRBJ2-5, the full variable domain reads DTGVSQNPRHKITKRGQNVTFRCDPISEHNRLYWYRQTLGQGPEFLTYFQNEAQLEKSRLLSDRFSAERPKGSFSTLEIQRTEQGDSAMYLCASSLVREIETQYFGPGTRLLVL.

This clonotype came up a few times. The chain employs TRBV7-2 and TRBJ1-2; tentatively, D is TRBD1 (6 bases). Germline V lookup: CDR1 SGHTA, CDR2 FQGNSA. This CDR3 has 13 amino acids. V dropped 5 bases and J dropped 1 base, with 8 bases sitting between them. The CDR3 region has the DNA TGTGCCAGCAGCCGGACAGTTAACTATGGCTACACCTTC. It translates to CASSRTVNYGYTF. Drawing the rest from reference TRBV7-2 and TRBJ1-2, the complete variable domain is GAGVSQSPSNKVTEKGKDVELRCDPISGHTALYWYRQSLGQGLEFLIYFQGNSAPDKSGLPSDRFSAERTGGSVSTLTIQRTQQEDSAVYLCASSRTVNYGYTFGSGTRLTVV.

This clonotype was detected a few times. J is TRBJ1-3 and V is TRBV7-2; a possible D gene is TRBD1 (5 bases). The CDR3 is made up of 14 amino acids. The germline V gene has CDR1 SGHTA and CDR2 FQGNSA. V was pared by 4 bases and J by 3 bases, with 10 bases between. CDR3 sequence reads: CASSSWTHGNTIYF. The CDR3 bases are TGTGCCAGCAGCTCTTGGACACATGGAAACACCATATATTTT.

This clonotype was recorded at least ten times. CDR3 in amino acids: CASSIPFGQPQHF. DNA of the CDR3: TGTGCCAGTAGTATCCCCTTCGGTCAGCCCCAGCATTTT. This chain joins TRBV19 and TRBJ1-5; D not certain. CDR1 and CDR2 (germline): LNHDA, SQIVND (reference sequence). CDR3 size: 13 residues. V lost 3 bases to trimming and J lost 6 bases, with 9 bases between them.

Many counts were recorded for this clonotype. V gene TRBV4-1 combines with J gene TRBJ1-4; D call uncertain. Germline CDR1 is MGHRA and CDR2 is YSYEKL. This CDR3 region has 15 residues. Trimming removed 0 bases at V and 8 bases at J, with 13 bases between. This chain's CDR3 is CASSQDGPLNEKLFF. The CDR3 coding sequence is TGCGCCAGCAGCCAAGACGGCCCCCTGAACGAAAAACTGTTTTTT.

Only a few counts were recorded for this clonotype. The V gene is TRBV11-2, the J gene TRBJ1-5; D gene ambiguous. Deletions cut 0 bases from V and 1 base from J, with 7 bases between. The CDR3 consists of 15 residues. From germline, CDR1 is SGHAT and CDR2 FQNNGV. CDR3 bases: TGTGCCAGCAGCTTAGATCCGGCCAGCAATCAGCCCCAGCATTTT. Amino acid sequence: CASSLDPASNQPQHF.

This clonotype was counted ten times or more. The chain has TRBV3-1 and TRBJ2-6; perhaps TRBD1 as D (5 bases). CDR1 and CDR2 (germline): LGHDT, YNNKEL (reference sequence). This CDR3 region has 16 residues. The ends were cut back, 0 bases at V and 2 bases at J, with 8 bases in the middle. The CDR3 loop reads CASSQEAGTGANVLTF. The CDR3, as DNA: TGTGCCAGCAGCCAAGAAGCAGGGACTGGGGCCAACGTCCTGACTTTC.

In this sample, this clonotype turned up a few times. CDR3 residues: CASSFTTSGAGDTQYF. As DNA, the CDR3 is TGTGCCAGCAGTTTTACGACTAGCGGGGCCGGAGATACGCAGTATTTT. The chain uses TRBV2 and TRBJ2-3; 11 nucleotides align to TRBD2. V was pared by 5 bases and J by 5 bases, with 9 bases of the junction left unmatched. The germline V gene encodes CDR1 SNHLY and CDR2 FYNNEI. The CDR3 totals 16 residues.

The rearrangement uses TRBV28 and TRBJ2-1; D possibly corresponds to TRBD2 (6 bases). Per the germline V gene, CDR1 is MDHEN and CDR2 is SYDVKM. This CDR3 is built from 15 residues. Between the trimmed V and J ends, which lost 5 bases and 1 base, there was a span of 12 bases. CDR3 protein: CASSLGGTSYNEQFF. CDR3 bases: TGTGCCAGCAGTCTCGGCGGGACTTCCTACAATGAGCAGTTCTTC.

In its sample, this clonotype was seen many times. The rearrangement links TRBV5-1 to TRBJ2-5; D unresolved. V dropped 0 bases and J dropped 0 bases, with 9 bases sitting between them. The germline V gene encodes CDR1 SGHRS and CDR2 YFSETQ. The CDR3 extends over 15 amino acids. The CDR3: CASSLGLGYQETQYF. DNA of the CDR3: TGCGCCAGCAGCTTGGGATTGGGGTACCAAGAGACCCAGTACTTC.

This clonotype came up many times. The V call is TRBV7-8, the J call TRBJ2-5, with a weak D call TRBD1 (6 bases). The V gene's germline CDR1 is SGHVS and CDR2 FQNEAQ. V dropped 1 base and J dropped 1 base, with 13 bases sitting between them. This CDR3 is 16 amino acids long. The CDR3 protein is CASSLGAGAIQETQYF. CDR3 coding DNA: TGTGCCAGCAGCTTAGGCGCAGGGGCGATCCAAGAGACCCAGTACTTC.

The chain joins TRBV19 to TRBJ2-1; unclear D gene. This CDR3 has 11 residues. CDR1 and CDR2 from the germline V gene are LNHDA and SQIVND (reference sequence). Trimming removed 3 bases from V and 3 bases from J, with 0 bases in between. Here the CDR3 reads CASSIYNEQFF. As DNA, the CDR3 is TGTGCCAGTAGTATCTACAATGAGCAGTTCTTC.

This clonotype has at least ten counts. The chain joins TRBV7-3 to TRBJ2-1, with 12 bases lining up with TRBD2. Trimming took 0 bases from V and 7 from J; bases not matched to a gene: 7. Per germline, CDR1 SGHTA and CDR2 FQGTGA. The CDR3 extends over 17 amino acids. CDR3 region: CASSLTGLAGGANEQFF. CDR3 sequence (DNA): TGTGCCAGCAGCTTAACGGGACTAGCGGGTGGGGCTAATGAGCAGTTCTTC.

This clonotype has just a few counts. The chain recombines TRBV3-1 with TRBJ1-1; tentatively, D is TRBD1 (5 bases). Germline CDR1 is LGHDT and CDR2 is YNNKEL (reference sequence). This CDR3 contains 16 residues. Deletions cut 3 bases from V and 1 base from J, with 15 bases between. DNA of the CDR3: TGTGCCAGCAGCCATAACCCGGGACCAAGGAACACTGAAGCTTTCTTT. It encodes CASSHNPGPRNTEAFF.

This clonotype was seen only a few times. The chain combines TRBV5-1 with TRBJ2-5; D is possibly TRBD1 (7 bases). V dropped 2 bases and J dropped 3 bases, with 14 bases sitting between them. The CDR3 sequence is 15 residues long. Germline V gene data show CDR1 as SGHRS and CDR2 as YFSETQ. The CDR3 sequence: CASSFTGEVEETQYF. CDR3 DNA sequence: TGCGCCAGCAGCTTCACAGGGGAGGTAGAAGAGACCCAGTACTTC.

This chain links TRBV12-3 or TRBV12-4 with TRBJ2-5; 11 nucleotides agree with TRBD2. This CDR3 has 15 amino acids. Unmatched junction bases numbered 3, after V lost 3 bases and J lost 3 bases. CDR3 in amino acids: CASSFGTSGKETQYF. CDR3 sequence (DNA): TGTGCCAGCAGTTTCGGGACTAGCGGCAAAGAGACCCAGTACTTC.

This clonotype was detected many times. CDR3 bases: TGTGCCAGCAGTGAACTAGCGGGGGATTGGGAGGCAGAGACCCAGTACTTC. As protein: CASSELAGDWEAETQYF. The chain joins TRBV2 to TRBJ2-5, with 10 bases that match TRBD2. This CDR3 spans 17 amino acids. Germline V gene lookup returns CDR1 SNHLY and CDR2 FYNNEI. The trim removed 2 bases at V and 4 bases at J, leaving 10 bases unmatched. The full variable domain, rest sourced from reference TRBV2 and TRBJ2-5, is EPEVTQTPSHQVTQMGQEVILRCVPISNHLYFYWYRQILGQKVEFLVSFYNNEISEKSEIFDDQFSVERPDGSNFTLKIRSTKLEDSAMYFCASSELAGDWEAETQYFGPGTRLLVL.

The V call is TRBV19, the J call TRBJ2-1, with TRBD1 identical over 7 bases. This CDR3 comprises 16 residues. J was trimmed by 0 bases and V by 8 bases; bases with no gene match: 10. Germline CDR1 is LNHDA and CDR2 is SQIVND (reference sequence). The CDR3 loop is CASGDRPPRSYNEQFF. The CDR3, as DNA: TGTGCCAGTGGGGACAGACCTCCCCGCTCCTACAATGAGCAGTTCTTC.